This TCR beta chain was identified during a study of shared clonotypes between healthy human individuals. This CDR3 region has 14 residues. Germline V lookup: CDR1 LGHNT, CDR2 FRNRAP. V was cut by 0 bases and J by 0 bases, with 6 bases left in between. Adult Caucasians living in Nashville, Tennessee made up all of the donors. CD4+ cells yielded CD45RA+ naive and CD45RA-negative memory subsets. Comment on this clone: What it binds is not known.

Study results and limitations: Estimated richness was generally greater in naive than memory subsets.

Sorted-subset replicate PCRs used 150 to 200 ng of genomic DNA. This amount corresponded to approximately 30,000 T cell genomes. TCRdb keeps only in-frame clones here, not all; method: immunoSEQ multiplex PCR. Of about 1 million clones listed, more than 60% were seen once; the top ten hold roughly 1.5%. The TCR comes from a man aged 18 to 30 in good health. The V call is TRBV12-5, the J call TRBJ2-7; D gene uncertain. The source material was memory CD4+ T cells sorted from blood. Subset noted: CD45RA-negative fraction. For the CDR3, the DNA is TGTGCTAGTGGTTTGGTTCAGGACTCCTACGAGCAGTACTTC. The encoded protein is CASGLVQDSYEQYF.